Given below is one TCR beta chain in context. What antigen it recognizes has not been identified. Within one base of it there is no much larger clone, and no base qualities were kept. The cohort consisted of hundreds of healthy bone marrow donors. All cohort members were sampled while nominally healthy, although unrecorded immune exposures were likely present. The donor was CMV seropositive and belonged to the group of 250 to 300 seropositive cohort members. A peripheral blood sample was provided by each donor, and peripheral blood mononuclear cells were used for TCR beta sequencing. The Qiagen DNeasy Blood Extraction Kit was used to extract genomic DNA from the blood cell samples. CDR1 and CDR2, looked up from the germline V gene, are SGDLS and YYNGEE. Relative to germline, V is 3 bases shorter and J is 5 bases shorter, with 12 bases between their ends. From the cysteine up to the phenylalanine, the CDR3 has a length of 13 residues. Only the CDR3 part of the read is kept: 39 bases, read in frame from the first base.

Preparation of the library involved the immunoSEQ multiplex PCR assay. The multiplex PCR relied on a mix of 60 forward primers for TCR Vbeta segments and 13 reverse primers for TCR Jbeta segments. A multiplex PCR assay on genomic DNA amplified the CDR3 region of rearranged TCR beta genes. Amplified TCR beta libraries were sequenced as 87-base-pair reads on the Illumina HiSeq System. The original pipeline was this. A later analysis counted about 82 million unique TCR beta chains across the 666 repertoires, and some 11 million of these chains were shared by at least two donors. To remove PCR and sequencing errors, raw reads were error-corrected and collapsed into unique sequences using a nearest-neighbor algorithm that merged closely related sequences. V, D and J gene segments were assigned by aligning CDR3 sequences to IMGT reference sequences. For a sequence to be retained, a match of at least six nucleotides to both a V gene segment and a J gene segment was required. A rearrangement counted as productive if the CDR3 had no stop codons and remained in frame with V and J, and every other rearrangement counted as non-productive. CDR3 was defined by IMGT convention, running from the second conserved V-encoded cysteine to the conserved J-encoded phenylalanine. The earlier analysis of roughly 590 of the donors excluded sequences that lacked an unambiguous match to a single V gene segment. An earlier analysis of about 600 of the donors called V segments functional above 56.7% productive rearrangements and segregating when the between-donor standard deviation exceeded 5%. A statistical classification framework was built to diagnose cytomegalovirus status from the catalog of TCR beta chain sequences. In a later analysis, TCR nucleotide sequences were compared against IMGT/GENE-DB human TR gene sequences so that V and J genes could be assigned. The TCRdist pipeline was used in a later analysis to assign CDR3 sequences and most-parsimonious VDJ recombination scenarios. In a later analysis, each TCR beta chain was defined by its CDR3 amino acid sequence together with its V-gene family, and reads lacking a unique V-gene family were excluded. As a way to deal with suspected cross-contamination and a sequencing artifact, a later analysis dropped hundreds of nucleotide sequences that were highly shared and had low generation probability. For each public chain, a later analysis derived a clonal expansion index from normalized ranks of inferred template counts within each repertoire. In a later analysis, generation probabilities were computed using a VDJ recombination model fitted to out-of-frame rearrangements, and the results were checked against IGoR. A later analysis scored TCR-TCR, TCR-HLA and TCR-CMV co-occurrence with hypergeometric tests, applying a repertoire-size bias correction to TCR pairs. A later analysis estimated false discovery rates by permuting HLA or CMV assignments 20 times. A later analysis grouped co-occurring TCRs with DBSCAN, adding TCRdist sequence similarity when clustering within HLA-allele-positive subsets. Co-occurrence clustering excluded repertoires with fewer than 30,000 or more than 120,000 public chains, plus five with anomalous nucleotide sharing. Drawn from immuneACCESS, this table holds only the in-frame rearrangements with V and J called that TCRdb kept. Clones are partly lost; checked studies trace under half to an unresolved V gene and leave the rest unexplained. V and J calls and clone size are those listed in that table; D and trimming were worked out from the DNA. The sample contains approximately 120,000 clones, 76% of them found a single time. 7.7% of the sample is held by the ten biggest clonotypes.

These data belong to a study of cytomegalovirus exposure and HLA in healthy donors (dated 2017 in TCRdb). About the full investigation: In an earlier analysis of 587 of the donors, around 290 Gb of sequence data and 100 million or so unique TCR beta sequences from about 190 million T cells were reported. An early release that covered some 640 HLA-typed donors contained about 290 gigabases of sequencing data and 80 million or so unique TCR sequences. Among the roughly 400 genotyped donors, 81% belonged to the genetic ancestry cluster associated with self-reported Caucasian donors. The aim of the study was to test whether cataloging public T cell receptors could identify signatures of past pathogen exposure. Using immunosequencing, the study profiled T cell repertoires from 640 or so subjects and related those repertoires to cytomegalovirus serostatus. Besides the first cohort of 550 to 750 subjects, a separate validation cohort made up of roughly 120 different subjects was used. The study combined high-throughput TCR immunosequencing, statistical association of individual TCRs with disease status, and machine learning to predict cytomegalovirus infection status. A later analysis re-examined previously published TCR beta repertoires from roughly 720 donors and added high-resolution HLA genotyping to investigate patterns of TCR occurrence. Rather than using new phenotypic data, the later analysis identified candidate immune exposures from TCR beta sequences and from how often those sequences occurred across donors. An earlier analysis of around 540 of the donors applied high-throughput TCR beta sequencing to assess whether each TCR beta V gene segment acted as functional or pseudogenic. Donor age, sex, ethnicity and CMV serostatus were compiled alongside the repertoire data. A later genetic analysis took genome-wide SNP genotypes for about three fifths of the 666 donors and used that subset as a discovery cohort. All discovery cohort repertoires had been generated on a single sequencing platform. Both class I and class II loci were covered by HLA typing, at four-digit resolution. Typing coverage differed by locus: A, B, C, DRB1 and DQB1 were typed in roughly 629-640 donors, DQA1 in about 510, DPA1 in around 610, and DPB1 in 450 to 480. A few DR-DQ haplotypes were treated as single units for association and clustering because of strong linkage in the cohort. Among a few hundred genotyped donors of the cohort, an average of about 240,000 unique TCR beta nucleotide sequences were sequenced per donor, 15% to 20% of them non-productive. General findings and caveats noted by the study authors: The classifier was reported to diagnose cytomegalovirus status with high specificity and sensitivity in both the original and validation cohorts. A further reported finding was that TCR beta sequences accurately predicted the HLA-A and HLA-B alleles for most subjects in the first cohort. According to a later genetic analysis, donors in an Asian-associated ancestry cluster had fewer N-insertions in productive TCRs than the approximately 630-donor mean. Linkage disequilibrium might explain the correlated functional status among segregating V segments, but an unknown experimental factor could not be excluded. Some IMGT-functional V segments, including TRBV6-2 and TRBV6-3, could not be distinguished by the 87-base-pair reads and were therefore excluded. In a later analysis, most CMV-associated TCR beta chains were found to appear HLA-restricted, with HLA associations seemingly driven largely by CMV exposure. A later analysis reported that several top co-occurrence clusters appeared linked to parvovirus B19, influenza, CMV and Epstein-Barr virus. In a later analysis, the rate of TCR association differed among HLA loci, with DRB1 alleles having the most associated TCRs and HLA-C alleles having the fewest. In an earlier analysis of 500 to 650 of the donors, most TCR beta V segments appeared in productive rearrangements about 90% or about 30% of the time, broadly matching IMGT annotations. Roughly uniform sequencing depth across donors was assumed in presence/absence analyses, although this assumption may not hold. This cohort had only TCR beta chains sequenced, and the lack of alpha or paired-chain data limited which features could be detected. An association between a missense DCLRE1C variant and V-gene and J-gene trimming of TCR beta chains was found in a later genetic analysis and replicated in an independent cohort. The sequencing pipeline was judged likely to have produced a cluster of highly shared sequence variants as a technical artifact. At a false discovery rate of 0.05, a later analysis linked approximately 18,000 TCR beta sequences to specific HLA alleles. The study listed 164 TCR beta chains as associated with cytomegalovirus. In vitro tests confirmed that a few of the cytomegalovirus-associated TCR beta chains recognize cytomegalovirus antigens. HLA typing was unavailable for some donors at each locus, so association tests used only the typed subset. While some public TCRs were present in many individuals, most TCR sequences turned up only very rarely across donors. When HLA alleles, especially DR and DQ, strongly co-occurred, TCR associations were difficult to assign to individual alleles. Compared with equally common non-associated chains, HLA-associated TCR beta chains in a later analysis were more clonally expanded and had lower generation probabilities. Over 15 rarely observed V segments, including chromosome 9 orphons, were excluded from the earlier analysis of a few hundred of the donors because counts were too low. According to the authors, the approach could potentially be generalized to other disease states and immunological phenotypes. For the cohort, immune exposure information was limited to CMV serostatus.

This chain is built from TRBV9 and TRBJ2-7, with the D segment identity uncertain. The TCR was taken from a woman aged 50 to 65 in good health and CMV-seropositive. The sequenced material came from PBMCs. Here the CDR3 is given as CASSERYKDEQYF. The DNA is TGTGCCAGCAGCGAGAGGTACAAGGACGAGCAGTACTTC. When the CDR3 is completed using the reference TRBV9 and TRBJ2-7 genes on either side, the full variable domain is DSGVTQTPKHLITATGQRVTLRCSPRSGDLSVYWYQQSLDQGLQFLIQYYNGEERAKGNILERFSAQQFPDLHSELNLSSLELGDSALYFCASSERYKDEQYFGPGTRLTVT.